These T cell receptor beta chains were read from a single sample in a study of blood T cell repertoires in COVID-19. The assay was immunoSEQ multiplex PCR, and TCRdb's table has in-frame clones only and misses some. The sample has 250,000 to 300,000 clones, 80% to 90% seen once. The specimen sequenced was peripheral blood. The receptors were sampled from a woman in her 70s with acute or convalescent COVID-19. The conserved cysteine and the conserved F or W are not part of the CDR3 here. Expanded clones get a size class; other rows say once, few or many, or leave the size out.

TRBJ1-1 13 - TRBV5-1 ASSSGQGKNTEAF
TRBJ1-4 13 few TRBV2 ASSASSGSNEKLF
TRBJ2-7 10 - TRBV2 ASKVFRDEQY
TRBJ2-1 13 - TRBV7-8 ASSFVAGSYNEQF
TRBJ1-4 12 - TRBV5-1 ASRPQGINEKLF
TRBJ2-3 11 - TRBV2 ASHTGGADTQY
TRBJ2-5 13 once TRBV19 ASSVGLAGEETQY
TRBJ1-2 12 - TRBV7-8 ASSARQGNYGYT
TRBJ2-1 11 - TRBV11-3 ASSPDSLLLPF
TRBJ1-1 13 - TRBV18 ASSPATGGSTEAF
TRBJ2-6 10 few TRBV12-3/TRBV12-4 ASGQTTNVLT
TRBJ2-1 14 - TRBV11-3 ASSPSRGTTYNEQF
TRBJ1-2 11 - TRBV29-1 SVHRGRNYGYT
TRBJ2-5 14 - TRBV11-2 ASSLDRGGVGETQY
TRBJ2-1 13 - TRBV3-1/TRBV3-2 ASSQVSRPGSEQF
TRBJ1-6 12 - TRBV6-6 ASSQQGGNSPLH
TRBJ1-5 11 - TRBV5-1 ASSWEQGQPQH
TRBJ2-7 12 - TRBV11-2 ASSLAGGPGEQY
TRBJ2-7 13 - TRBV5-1 ASSFRAGGSHEQY
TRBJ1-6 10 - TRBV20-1 SASTGVSPLH
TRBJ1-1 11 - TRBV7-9 ASSRGQSIQAF
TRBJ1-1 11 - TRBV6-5 ASSTQASGEAF
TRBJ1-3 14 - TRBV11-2 ASSSLTGPLGNTIY
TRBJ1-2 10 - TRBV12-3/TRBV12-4 ASSPGGRGYT